This T cell receptor beta chain was sequenced during a study of cytomegalovirus exposure and HLA in healthy donors. The wider study: When 398 donors were genotyped, approximately 80% of them were found to fall in the Caucasian-associated ancestry cluster.

Unmatched junction bases numbered 14, after V lost 5 bases and J lost 5 bases. The CDR3 sequence is 16 residues long. Germline CDR1 is SGHNT and CDR2 is YYREEE (reference sequence). This clone was counted once. With 60 Vbeta and 13 Jbeta primers, the PCR was carried out. Sequencing was performed with immunoSEQ multiplex PCR; in TCRdb, only in-frame clones are kept and a portion is missing. The sample yields about 130,000 clones, 60% to 85% seen once. The TCR originated in a man under 40 in good health and CMV-seronegative. Sample: PBMCs. V gene TRBV5-4 combines with J gene TRBJ2-5, with 8 bases aligning to TRBD2. The CDR3 DNA follows: TGTGCCAGCAGTTCTTCCAAACGGGGGGGCCTGGAGACCCAGTACTTC. Protein: CASSSSKRGGLETQYF.